These 5 T cell receptor beta chains came from one sample sequenced in a study of beta chain features in type 1 diabetes. Sequenced material consisted of expressed TCRB transcripts (all of the isolated RNA was reverse transcribed). The protocol was immunoSEQ multiplex PCR, while the TCRdb copy is restricted to in-frame clones and leaves out a portion. The table shows hundreds of thousands of clones, with around a sixth occurring only once. Specimen: naive CD4+ T cells from blood. The receptor source for this set is a man aged 18-30 years in good health.

This chain links TRBV5-6 with TRBJ1-5; TRBD1 might be the D (6 bases). The germline V and J ends were trimmed by 2 bases and 2 bases, with 11 bases remaining between them. The CDR3 is 15 residues long. Germline V gene sequence: CDR1 SGHDT, CDR2 YYEEEE. This chain's CDR3 is CASSFRGFGNQPQHF. Written as DNA, the CDR3 is TGTGCCAGCAGCTTCAGGGGTTTCGGCAATCAGCCCCAGCATTTT.

This clone was observed a handful of times. This rearrangement joins TRBV25-1 to TRBJ2-1; D unclear. The CDR3 is made up of 15 amino acids. The germline CDR1 and CDR2 sequences are MGHDK and SYGVNS. V gave up 4 bases and J gave up 4 bases, with 14 bases separating them. In nucleotides, the CDR3 is TGTGCCAGCAGTGCCTACACAATTAATTACAATGAGCAGTTCTTC. Translated, it gives CASSAYTINYNEQFF. The full variable domain, completed using reference TRBV25-1 and TRBJ2-1, is EADIYQTPRYLVIGTGKKITLECSQTMGHDKMYWYQQDPGMELHLIHYSYGVNSTEKGDLSSESTVSRIRTEHFPLTLESARPSHTSQYLCASSAYTINYNEQFFGPGTRLTVL.

The chain links TRBV5-5 to TRBJ1-6, with no clear D. Germline V gene sequence: CDR1 SGHKS, CDR2 YYEKEE (reference sequence). Trimming stripped 4 bases from V and 4 bases from J, with 12 bases between. CDR3 size: 15 residues. The CDR3, as DNA: TGTGCCAGCAGCCCTGAGTCGTGGTATAATTCACCCCTCCACTTT. Translating it yields CASSPESWYNSPLHF.

The V call is TRBV29-1, the J call TRBJ2-2; TRBD1 matches at 7 bases. Germline V gene data show CDR1 as SQVTM and CDR2 as ANQGSEA. The V and J ends lost 5 bases and 3 bases, in that order; junction bases with no gene match: 9. This CDR3 is 15 amino acids long. CDR3 DNA sequence: TGCAGCGTTCCCAGAATGGGACAGCACACCGGGGAGCTGTTTTTT. It translates to CSVPRMGQHTGELFF.

V usage is TRBV6-6 and J usage is TRBJ1-1, with a weak D call TRBD1 (5 bases). There are 13 residues in the CDR3. The ends were cut back, 5 bases at V and 1 base at J, with 8 bases in the middle. The germline V gene has CDR1 MNHNY and CDR2 SVGAGI (reference sequence). CDR3 DNA: TGTGCCAGCAGTATCGGGACGAACACTGAAGCTTTCTTT. Translation gives CASSIGTNTEAFF.